These 31 T cell receptor beta chains were sequenced from one sample in a study of cytomegalovirus exposure and HLA in healthy donors. Researchers ran the PCR with 60 Vbeta and 13 Jbeta primers. Data came from immunoSEQ multiplex PCR; TCRdb stores just in-frame clones and leaves some out. The data hold approximately 190,000 clones, with around 86% observed a single time. Source material: PBMCs. These TCRs come from a woman between 18 and 30 years old in good health and CMV-seronegative.

The V call is TRBV28, the J call TRBJ1-1; D remains ambiguous. Germline-derived CDR1 and CDR2 are MDHEN and SYDVKM. The CDR3 runs 11 residues. V shed 6 bases and J shed 6 bases, with 8 bases lying between them. The CDR3 DNA follows: TGTGCCAGCAGCTTACAGTCTGAAGCTTTCTTT. Encoded protein: CASSLQSEAFF.

V usage is TRBV28 and J usage is TRBJ1-2; D uncertain. The germline V gene has CDR1 MDHEN and CDR2 SYDVKM. The CDR3 has 13 amino acids. V lost 1 base and J lost 6, with 9 bases in between. CDR3 DNA sequence: TGTGCCAGCAGTTTATCACTCTATAATGGCTACACCTTC. It is translated as CASSLSLYNGYTF.

The genes are TRBV7-9 and TRBJ2-7; D may be TRBD2 (6 bases). Germline CDR1 SEHNR, CDR2 FQNEAQ (reference sequence). V lost 4 bases and J lost 3, with 13 bases in between. The length of the CDR3 is 14 residues. CDR3 in DNA: TGTGCCAGCAGCTCAGTGGCGACTAGCTACGAGCAGTACTTC. It yields the protein CASSSVATSYEQYF.

CDR3 sequence reads: CASSLQGFWRNTEAFF. The CDR3 nucleotides read TGTGCCAGCAGCCTACAGGGTTTTTGGAGGAACACTGAAGCTTTCTTT. This chain joins TRBV7-2 and TRBJ1-1; D may be TRBD1 (6 bases). V was clipped by 5 bases and J by 1 base, with 17 bases between them. The CDR3 covers 16 residues. Germline CDR1 is SGHTA and CDR2 is FQGNSA.

The V call is TRBV6-5, the J call TRBJ1-2; 10 bases align to TRBD1. The germline CDR1 and CDR2 sequences are MNHEY and SVGAGI. This CDR3 contains 16 residues. Trimming cost V 4 bases and J 8 bases; bases outside gene matches: 13. This chain's CDR3 is CASSSLAGDRGGGYTF. The DNA for the CDR3 is TGTGCCAGCAGTTCCCTCGCCGGGGACAGGGGAGGCGGCTACACCTTC.

The chain uses TRBV6-5 and TRBJ1-1; 7 bases match TRBD1. This CDR3 has 14 amino acids. Germline V gene sequence: CDR1 MNHEY, CDR2 SVGAGI. The V and J ends lost 5 bases and 4 bases, in that order; junction bases with no gene match: 7. The CDR3 nucleotides are TGTGCCAGCAGTCTGACAGGGAGGACCACTGAAGCTTTCTTT. Translated, it gives CASSLTGRTTEAFF.

This chain links TRBV10-2 with TRBJ2-7, with 8 bases identical to TRBD2. This CDR3 contains 11 residues. Germline CDR1 is WSHSY and CDR2 is SAAADI. V gave up 7 bases and J gave up 6 bases; unmatched junction bases: 2. CDR3 region: CASNRGGEQYF. The CDR3, as DNA: TGCGCCAGCAACCGGGGGGGCGAGCAGTACTTC.

This clone is a singleton in its sample. The chain uses TRBV27 and TRBJ1-4, with a tentative D call TRBD1 (5 bases). The germline gives CDR1 MNHEY, CDR2 SMNVEV (reference sequence). The CDR3 length is 13 residues. The V and J ends lost 5 bases and 7 bases respectively, with 11 bases between them. The CDR3 sequence: CASSPRRGEKLFF. CDR3 in DNA: TGTGCCAGCAGTCCGAGGAGGGGTGAAAAACTGTTTTTT.

The rearrangement joins TRBV10-1 to TRBJ1-1, with D hard to call. Per germline, CDR1 WNHNN and CDR2 SYGVQD (reference sequence). The V and J ends lost 7 bases and 6 bases respectively, with 15 bases between them. This CDR3 is built from 13 residues. This chain's CDR3 is CASNLDRTAEAFF. The CDR3 DNA is TGCGCCAGCAACCTGGACCGGACTGCTGAAGCTTTCTTT.

This chain uses TRBV5-6 with TRBJ2-4; no firm D call. Trimming removed 4 bases from V and 0 bases from J, with 11 bases in between. Looked up from germline, CDR1 is SGHDT and CDR2 is YYEEEE. The CDR3 sequence is 15 residues long. This chain's CDR3 is CASSLQLIAKNIQYF. CDR3 DNA: TGTGCCAGCAGCCTCCAACTTATAGCCAAAAACATTCAGTACTTC.

This sequence joins TRBV6-6 and TRBJ2-5; TRBD2 matches at 8 bases. J was trimmed by 1 base and V by 5 bases; bases with no gene match: 3. The germline gives CDR1 MNHNY, CDR2 SVGAGI (reference sequence). The CDR3 is made up of 14 amino acids. CDR3 in amino acids: CASSTGGAQETQYF. The CDR3, as DNA: TGTGCCAGCAGTACGGGGGGGGCCCAAGAGACCCAGTACTTC.

The V and J genes are TRBV19 and TRBJ2-7; 7 positions match TRBD2. J gave up 3 bases and V 0 bases, and 8 bases lay outside the gene matches. In germline, CDR1 is LNHDA, CDR2 SQIVND (reference sequence). The CDR3 extends over 16 amino acids. This CDR3 is CASSIDSASGHYEQYF. In DNA form, the CDR3 reads TGTGCCAGTAGTATAGATTCGGCTAGCGGTCACTACGAGCAGTACTTC.

The genes are TRBV2 and TRBJ1-2; TRBD1 matches at 7 bases. The CDR3 is 14 residues long. The germline V gene encodes CDR1 SNHLY and CDR2 FYNNEI. Germline trimming cut 7 bases from V and 5 bases from J; bases unmatched to any gene: 10. This CDR3 reads CASIKGAFKYGYTF. The CDR3 DNA reads as TGTGCCAGCATAAAGGGGGCTTTCAAGTATGGCTACACCTTC.

The V call is TRBV27, the J call TRBJ2-1; D is uncertain. Looked up from germline, CDR1 is MNHEY and CDR2 is SMNVEV (reference sequence). CDR3 length: 13 residues. V was shortened by 5 bases and J by 4 bases, with 9 bases between the two germline ends. CDR3 sequence: CASSVVTYNEQFF. CDR3 nucleotide sequence: TGTGCCAGCAGTGTGGTTACTTACAATGAGCAGTTCTTC.

This chain uses TRBV5-1 with TRBJ2-7; 9 nucleotides agree with TRBD1. J was trimmed by 6 bases and V by 4 bases; bases with no gene match: 8. This CDR3 contains 14 residues. Per germline, CDR1 SGHRS and CDR2 YFSETQ. The CDR3 bases are TGCGCCAGCAGCAGGGGACAGGGTCCGGGCGAGCAGTACTTC. This encodes CASSRGQGPGEQYF. Based on the CDR3 plus reference TRBV5-1 and TRBJ2-7, the full variable domain is KAGVTQTPRYLIKTRGQQVTLSCSPISGHRSVSWYQQTPGQGLQFLFEYFSETQRNKGNFPGRFSGRQFSNSRSEMNVSTLELGDSALYLCASSRGQGPGEQYFGPGTRLTVT.

The chain uses TRBV7-2 and TRBJ2-3; TRBD2 matches at 8 bases. The germline V gene encodes CDR1 SGHTA and CDR2 FQGNSA. J gave up 0 bases and V 5 bases, and 4 bases lay outside the gene matches. The length of the CDR3 is 15 residues. The CDR3 region is CASSELAASTDTQYF. Written as DNA, the CDR3 is TGTGCCAGCAGCGAACTAGCGGCTAGCACAGATACGCAGTATTTT.

This clone has more than one count but fewer than ten. The chain uses TRBV30 and TRBJ2-7; D is possibly TRBD1 (6 bases). Germline values: CDR1 GTSNPN, CDR2 SVGIG (reference sequence). The V and J ends lost 2 bases and 2 bases respectively, with 7 bases between them. The CDR3 runs 12 residues. CDR3 coding DNA: TGTGCCTGGAGTTGGGGGCCCTACGAGCAGTACTTC. This sequence encodes CAWSWGPYEQYF.

This chain links TRBV6-1 with TRBJ2-1, with 13 positions matching TRBD2. J gave up 12 bases and V 3 bases, and 11 bases lay outside the gene matches. The CDR3 is made up of 16 amino acids. The germline V gene encodes CDR1 MNHNS and CDR2 SASEGT. The CDR3: CASSDEILAGGITQFF. CDR3 bases: TGTGCCAGCAGTGACGAAATACTAGCGGGGGGGATAACGCAGTTCTTC.

Comment on this clone: It is unclear where the CDR3 begins or ends on the DNA, so no DNA is shown, and the CDR3 is as TCRdb lists it. The chain employs TRBV27 and TRBJ1-2. The CDR3 is 10 amino acids long, termini counted. Germline V gives CDR1 MNHEY, CDR2 SMNVEV (reference sequence). CDR3 amino acids: CASSFAGGTF.

V usage is TRBV6-1 and J usage is TRBJ2-2; 13 nucleotides line up with TRBD2. V was clipped by 4 bases and J by 0 bases; unmatched bases: 2. This CDR3 is 17 amino acids long. CDR1 and CDR2 from the germline V gene are MNHNS and SASEGT. CDR3 loop: CASSALAGGSNTGELFF. As DNA, the CDR3 is TGTGCCAGCAGTGCACTAGCGGGGGGGTCGAACACCGGGGAGCTGTTTTTT.

The rearrangement uses TRBV28 and TRBJ1-4; D gene ambiguous. Trimming stripped 8 bases from V and 7 bases from J, with 20 bases between. The CDR3 spans 15 residues. Germline V CDR1 and CDR2: MDHEN, SYDVKM. CDR3 nucleotides: TGTGCCAGCCTCCCGACTTTAGGTGTGGGTGAAAAACTGTTTTTT. Translating it yields CASLPTLGVGEKLFF.

The chain uses TRBV28 and TRBJ2-7; D not certain. Germline V CDR1 and CDR2: MDHEN, SYDVKM. CDR3 size: 11 residues. V was cut by 4 bases and J by 3 bases, with 4 bases left in between. CDR3 residues: CASSSYYEQYF. The CDR3 DNA reads TGTGCCAGCAGTTCCTACTACGAGCAGTACTTC.

J is TRBJ1-5 and V is TRBV27; D not resolved. In germline, CDR1 is MNHEY, CDR2 SMNVEV (reference sequence). V lost 2 bases, J lost 6 bases, and 11 bases lay in between. The CDR3 length is 14 residues. The CDR3 region has the DNA TGTGCCAGCAGTTTAAATCGGGTTACTCAGCCCCAGCATTTT. It encodes CASSLNRVTQPQHF.

This chain joins TRBV4-1 and TRBJ2-2; D may be TRBD1 (6 bases). The germline CDR1 and CDR2 sequences are MGHRA and YSYEKL. The CDR3 runs 17 residues. Trimming took off 0 bases at V and 1 base at J, with 12 bases between the two ends. The CDR3, as DNA: TGCGCCAGCAGCCAAGAGGGGGCCCAGGGGAACACCGGGGAGCTGTTTTTT. Translation: CASSQEGAQGNTGELFF.

Comments on this clone: A junction end diverges from the germline sequence, so it may reflect a read error. V is TRBV7-2 and J is TRBJ2-7, with D maybe TRBD1 (10 bases). The CDR3 covers 14 residues. CDR1 and CDR2 from the germline V gene are SGHTA and FQGNSA. The CDR3 reads CASRTGTGAGGFHF. The CDR3 DNA follows: TGTGCCAGCAGGACCGGGACAGGGGCGGGAGGGTTCCACTTC.

The gene calls are TRBV2 and TRBJ1-5; D might be TRBD1 (6 bases). This CDR3 has 16 residues. Germline V lookup: CDR1 SNHLY, CDR2 FYNNEI. The V and J ends lost 6 bases and 2 bases respectively, with 17 bases between them. This CDR3 is CASRRGASIGNQPQHF. The CDR3 DNA sequence: TGTGCCAGCAGACGGGGGGCATCCATAGGCAATCAGCCCCAGCATTTT.

The chain employs TRBV25-1 and TRBJ2-5, with a tentative D call TRBD2 (5 bases). Germline V gene lookup returns CDR1 MGHDK and CDR2 SYGVNS. Trimming shortened V by 6 bases and J by 5 bases, and 7 bases separated the two germline ends. CDR3 length: 11 amino acids. The CDR3 DNA reads TGTGCCAGCAGAACGGGGGAGACCCAGTACTTC. The encoded protein is CASRTGETQYF.

The J gene is TRBJ2-1, the V gene TRBV21-1; TRBD2, the table's D call, was not compared with the DNA. TRBV21-1 is designated a pseudogene. CDR3 length equals 15 residues. The CDR3 loop reads CASSIPSGIGNEQFF. The CDR3 DNA reads as TGTGCCAGCAGCATCCCTAGCGGGATTGGGAATGAGCAGTTCTTC.

The chain uses TRBV6-5 and TRBJ2-5; D is perhaps TRBD2 (6 bases). The V and J ends lost 7 bases and 7 bases respectively, with 22 bases between them. The CDR3 consists of 15 residues. The germline gives CDR1 MNHEY, CDR2 SVGAGI. The CDR3 bases are TGTGCCAGCACCACGTCGGACTATCCTAGGGGGACCCAGTACTTC. This encodes CASTTSDYPRGTQYF.

The chain couples TRBV7-9 to TRBJ2-7; 9 bases agree with TRBD1. Unmatched junction bases numbered 8, after V lost 5 bases and J lost 6 bases. The CDR3 runs 14 residues. The germline gives CDR1 SEHNR, CDR2 FQNEAQ (reference sequence). CDR3 DNA sequence: TGTGCCAGCAGCCCGAATAAACAGGGGGCCGAGCAGTACTTC. Encoded protein: CASSPNKQGAEQYF. The full variable domain, its missing parts supplied by reference TRBV7-9 and TRBJ2-7, is DTGVSQNPRHKITKRGQNVTFRCDPISEHNRLYWYRQTLGQGPEFLTYFQNEAQLEKSRLLSDRFSAERPKGSFSTLEIQRTEQGDSAMYLCASSPNKQGAEQYFGPGTRLTVT.

The gene calls are TRBV28 and TRBJ2-7, with 9 positions matching TRBD2. Germline V gives CDR1 MDHEN, CDR2 SYDVKM. This CDR3 is built from 15 residues. V shed 6 bases, J shed 3 bases, and the junction held 9 bases outside the gene matches. CDR3 DNA: TGTGCCAGCAGCCAAAGACTAGCGGTCCGCTACGAGCAGTACTTC. Amino acids: CASSQRLAVRYEQYF.